This T cell receptor beta chain was captured by sequencing in a study of post-analysis software for immune sequencing data. At the level of the study: There were relapsing-remitting, secondary progressive and progressive-relapsing multiple sclerosis among the disease courses included.

CDR1 and CDR2 (germline): SGHTA, FQGNSA. This CDR3 has 14 residues. About this clonotype: Its specificity is not known. Relative to the germline gene, one junction end is altered; a read error may explain this.

Libraries were made from TCR beta cDNA, and they carried unique molecular identifiers. TCRdb independently ran MiXCR on the PCR reads; one entry per CDR3 protein. The sample yields 380,000 or so distinct CDR3 sequences, roughly 38% seen once. Study-wide points: F-measure co-clustering was strong for batch-matched samples. Patients used several TRBV segments, including TRBV5-6, TRBV5-1 and TRBV20-1, more often than controls.

The sequenced material came from blood. This chain uses TRBV7-2 with TRBJ2-6, with 8 bases fitting TRBD1. The receptor comes from a girl between 5 and 17 years old with multiple sclerosis. CDR3 protein: CASSFLTGGNVLTF. DNA for the CDR3: TGTGCCAGCAGCTTTCTCACAGGGGGCAACGTCCTGACTTTC. The complete variable domain, with remaining parts taken from reference TRBV7-2 and TRBJ2-6, reads GAGVSQSPSNKVTEKGKDVELRCDPISGHTALYWYRQSLGQGLEFLIYFQGNSAPDKSGLPSDRFSAERTGGSVSTLTIQRTQQEDSAVYLCASSFLTGGNVLTFGAGSRLTVL.